The 12 T cell receptor beta chains presented below share a single source sample, sequenced in a study of regulatory T cells in long-lasting Graves disease. Researchers made TCR beta libraries by using iRepertoire HTBI primers and running Arm-PCR on CDR3 regions. TCRdb recomputed calls from the multiplex PCR reads with MiXCR, one row per CDR3 protein. This sample carries 500,000 to 700,000 distinct CDR3 sequences, about 32% of them seen once, and the ten largest clones take under 50%. Described time point: persistent/refractory GD, antithyroid drugs over 5 years with positive TRAb. PBMCs provided the RNA from which the TCR library was made. The sample in question was peripheral blood mononuclear cells (PBMCs), obtained when the disease was refractory, from a patient treated with antithyroid drugs. These receptor sequences come from a female donor with Graves disease.

This clonotype is a singleton in its sample. V gene TRBV27 combines with J gene TRBJ1-2, with D tentatively TRBD1 (6 bases). Trimming took 5 bases from V and 3 from J, leaving 13 bases between them. This CDR3 region has 14 residues. CDR1 and CDR2 (germline): MNHEY, SMNVEV (reference sequence). The CDR3 DNA follows: TGTGCCAGCAGTCTACACAGGGAGGACTATGGCTACACCTTC. Translating gives CASSLHREDYGYTF.

Ten or more counts support this clonotype. The chain employs TRBV3-1 and TRBJ1-1, with a weak D call TRBD1 (6 bases). Trimming pared 4 bases from V and 4 bases from J, leaving 13 bases between. The CDR3 sequence is 14 residues long. CDR1 LGHDT and CDR2 YNNKEL come from the germline V gene (reference sequence). DNA of the CDR3: TGTGCCAGCAGCCTCCTCCAGGGGATCACTGAAGCTTTCTTT. The encoded protein is CASSLLQGITEAFF.

This clonotype was seen more than once but under ten times. This rearrangement joins TRBV20-1 to TRBJ1-1, with 10 positions matching TRBD1. The V segment lost 3 bases and the J segment 7 bases; nucleotides outside the gene matches: 5. Germline V gene lookup returns CDR1 DFQATT and CDR2 SNEGSKA (reference sequence). This CDR3 region has 13 residues. The CDR3 sequence: CSARGDRGFEAFF. The CDR3 nucleotides read TGCAGTGCTAGGGGGGACAGGGGCTTTGAAGCTTTCTTT.

Remarks on this clonotype: This may be a read error, as it is one base from a much larger clone. V is TRBV6-4 and J is TRBJ2-7; TRBD1 matches 7 bases. The V gene end was trimmed by 3 bases and the J gene end by 5 bases; junction bases not matched to a gene: 7. The CDR3 extends over 14 amino acids. Germline loops: CDR1 MRHNA, CDR2 SNTAGT. The CDR3 reads CASSEAGTVHEQYF. CDR3 nucleotides: TGTGCCAGCAGTGAAGCCGGGACAGTCCACGAGCAGTACTTC.

This clonotype was observed a handful of times. V and J are TRBV20-1 and TRBJ1-2, with a weak D call TRBD1 (6 bases). Trimming took 0 bases from V and 1 from J, leaving 15 bases between them. Germline assignment: CDR1 DFQATT and CDR2 SNEGSKA (reference sequence). This CDR3 region has 16 residues. The CDR3 region has the DNA TGCAGTGCTAGAGAATACAGGGCCACCCTTAACTATGGCTACACCTTC. Encoded protein: CSAREYRATLNYGYTF.

The chain couples TRBV3-1 to TRBJ1-2; unclear D gene. Germline V gene data show CDR1 as LGHDT and CDR2 as YNNKEL (reference sequence). This CDR3 contains 16 residues. V was pared by 0 bases and J by 1 base, with 12 bases between. CDR3 region: CASSQDSTYLNYGYTF. The CDR3, as DNA: TGTGCCAGCAGCCAAGATTCCACCTACCTTAACTATGGCTACACCTTC.

There are a few counts of this clonotype. V gene TRBV3-1 combines with J gene TRBJ2-5, with D possibly TRBD2 on 5 matching bases. Germline V gene lookup returns CDR1 LGHDT and CDR2 YNNKEL (reference sequence). The CDR3 contains 16 residues. V was clipped by 4 bases and J by 2 bases, with 17 bases between them. The CDR3 protein is CASSPRGAVQQETQYF. CDR3 DNA sequence: TGTGCCAGCAGCCCACGGGGAGCGGTACAACAAGAGACCCAGTACTTC.

This sequence joins TRBV9 and TRBJ2-7; D tentatively reads TRBD1 or TRBD2 (7 bases each). The V gene's germline CDR1 is SGDLS and CDR2 YYNGEE. With 1 base removed from V and 3 bases from J, the gap between germline ends came to 20 bases. The CDR3 length is 17 residues. CDR3 sequence (DNA): TGTGCCAGCAGCGTAAGCCCAGGGGGGGACAGTATCTACGAGCAGTACTTC. Amino acids: CASSVSPGGDSIYEQYF.

This rearrangement joins TRBV2 to TRBJ2-3; 7 bases agree with TRBD1. CDR3 size: 15 residues. The trim removed 7 bases at V and 6 bases at J, leaving 13 bases unmatched. The germline V gene has CDR1 SNHLY and CDR2 FYNNEI. The CDR3 bases are TGTGCCAGCAATGCCGGGACAGACCCATTGGATACGCAGTATTTT. It specifies CASNAGTDPLDTQYF.

The V call is TRBV19, the J call TRBJ2-2; 9 bases are shared with TRBD2. Looked up from germline, CDR1 is LNHDA and CDR2 is SQIVND (reference sequence). This CDR3 has 15 residues. V shed 5 bases, J shed 5 bases, and the junction held 6 bases outside the gene matches. The CDR3 region has the DNA TGTGCCAGTAGTGGCGGGAGGGGTTGGACCGGGGAGCTGTTTTTT. Translation gives CASSGGRGWTGELFF.

The chain carries TRBV7-9 and TRBJ2-4, with D possibly TRBD1 on 6 matching bases. Germline CDR1 is SEHNR and CDR2 is FQNEAQ (reference sequence). The V end lost 5 bases, the J end lost 0 bases, and 14 bases lay between the germline ends. The CDR3 covers 16 residues. CDR3 residues: CASSANTRGAKNIQYF. CDR3 DNA: TGTGCCAGCAGCGCAAACACCAGGGGAGCCAAAAACATTCAGTACTTC.

This clonotype was detected only a few times. The chain employs TRBV11-1 and TRBJ2-3; D tentatively fits TRBD1 or TRBD2 (5 bases each). This CDR3 region has 13 residues. V gave up 5 bases and J gave up 6 bases, with 12 bases separating them. CDR1 SGHAT and CDR2 FQDESV come from the germline V gene (reference sequence). The CDR3 sequence is CASSRDRGDTQYF. As DNA, the CDR3 is TGTGCCAGCAGCCGCGACAGAGGGGATACGCAGTATTTT.